The 32 T cell receptor beta chains in this list originate from one sample, sequenced in a study of cytomegalovirus exposure and HLA in healthy donors. This PCR relied on a set of 60 Vbeta primers and 13 Jbeta primers. Method: immunoSEQ multiplex PCR; TCRdb's copy keeps in-frame clones and lacks some. Of under 150,000 clones listed, around 72% are singletons. Input material: PBMCs. The source is a man aged 45-65 years in good health and CMV-seropositive.

The CDR3 nucleotides are TGTGCCAGCAGCCCGGGACAGGGAAAAGTCGAGGAGCTGTTTTTT. Amino acids: CASSPGQGKVEELFF. The chain is built from TRBV11-3 and TRBJ2-2; 9 bases line up with TRBD1. From germline, CDR1 is SGHNT and CDR2 YENEEA. The CDR3 extends over 15 amino acids. The ends lost 5 bases at V and 10 bases at J; junction bases unmatched: 11.

The V call is TRBV11-2, the J call TRBJ2-2; TRBD1 matches 10 bases. This CDR3 is 17 amino acids long. Germline V CDR1 and CDR2: SGHAT, FQNNGV. V lost 0 bases to trimming and J lost 6 bases; unmatched junction nucleotides: 7. The CDR3 loop reads CASSLELGQGRPGELFF. For the CDR3, the DNA is TGTGCCAGCAGCTTAGAGTTGGGACAGGGGAGGCCCGGGGAGCTGTTTTTT.

V gene TRBV10-3 combines with J gene TRBJ1-1, with TRBD1 as a possible D gene (6 bases). This CDR3 has 14 amino acids. Germline V gene data show CDR1 as ENHRY and CDR2 as SYGVKD. V lost 3 bases to trimming and J lost 4 bases, with 12 bases between them. This CDR3 is CAISEGQGTTEAFF. The CDR3, as DNA: TGTGCCATCAGTGAAGGGCAGGGGACCACTGAAGCTTTCTTT.

The chain has TRBV15 and TRBJ2-2, with TRBD2 matching 8 bases. The CDR3 contains 15 residues. Germline-derived CDR1 and CDR2 are LNHNV and YYDKDF (reference sequence). J lost 0 bases, V lost 4 bases, and 1 base had no gene match. CDR3 nucleotides: TGTGCCACCAGCAAGCGGGAGACGAACACCGGGGAGCTGTTTTTT. The encoded protein is CATSKRETNTGELFF.

The chain uses TRBV13 and TRBJ1-1, with 10 nucleotides matching TRBD1. CDR1 is PRHDT and CDR2 is FYEKMQ in the germline V gene (reference sequence). The CDR3 has 15 amino acids. V was pared by 5 bases and J by 2 bases, with 5 bases of the junction left unmatched. CDR3 nucleotide sequence: TGTGCCAGCAGCCTTGGACAGGGGGGAAACACTGAAGCTTTCTTT. Protein: CASSLGQGGNTEAFF. The entire variable domain, with the rest obtained from reference TRBV13 and TRBJ1-1, is as follows: AAGVIQSPRHLIKEKRETATLKCYPIPRHDTVYWYQQGPGQDPQFLISFYEKMQSDKGSIPDRFSAQQFSDYHSELNMSSLELGDSALYFCASSLGQGGNTEAFFGQGTRLTVV.

The rearrangement links TRBV7-2 to TRBJ2-1, with D perhaps TRBD1 (6 bases). The CDR3 loop spans 14 amino acids. V lost 5 bases and J 4 bases, leaving 12 bases between the germline ends. Germline CDR1 and CDR2: SGHTA and FQGNSA. Here the CDR3 DNA reads TGTGCCAGCAGCCCAGGACAGATTTACAATGAGCAGTTCTTC. This encodes CASSPGQIYNEQFF.

The V call is TRBV11-2, the J call TRBJ1-6; D remains unclear. CDR1 and CDR2 from the germline V gene are SGHAT and FQNNGV. This CDR3 is 16 amino acids long. V was shortened by 0 bases and J by 0 bases, with 6 bases between the two germline ends. CDR3 in amino acids: CASSLDTSSYNSPLHF. In DNA form, the CDR3 reads TGTGCCAGCAGCTTAGACACCAGCTCCTATAATTCACCCCTCCACTTT.

The chain couples TRBV6-6 to TRBJ1-1; the D is unclear. V lost 4 bases and J 11 bases, leaving 17 bases between the germline ends. CDR3 length: 13 amino acids. The germline V gene has CDR1 MNHNY and CDR2 SVGAGI (reference sequence). The CDR3 here is CASSSSSPERAFF. The CDR3 bases are TGTGCCAGCAGTTCCTCCTCCCCGGAGAGGGCTTTCTTT.

J is TRBJ2-2 and V is TRBV5-1; a weak D match, TRBD1 (5 bases). CDR1 is SGHRS and CDR2 is YFSETQ in the germline V gene. CDR3 size: 15 residues. The V end lost 1 base, the J end lost 1 base, and 8 bases lay between the germline ends. The CDR3 DNA is TGCGCCAGCAGCTTGTACAGGAGGAACACCGGGGAGCTGTTTTTT. Translated, it gives CASSLYRRNTGELFF.

V gene TRBV11-2 combines with J gene TRBJ1-3; D might be TRBD1 (5 bases). The CDR3 covers 14 residues. CDR1 is SGHAT, CDR2 FQNNGV, per germline. With 2 bases removed from V and 4 bases from J, the gap between germline ends came to 9 bases. The CDR3: CASSLLGPGNTIYF. CDR3 coding DNA: TGTGCCAGCAGCTTACTGGGGCCGGGAAACACCATATATTTT. The full variable domain, rest sourced from reference TRBV11-2 and TRBJ1-3, is EAGVAQSPRYKIIEKRQSVAFWCNPISGHATLYWYQQILGQGPKLLIQFQNNGVVDDSQLPKDRFSAERLKGVDSTLKIQPAKLEDSAVYLCASSLLGPGNTIYFGEGSWLTVV.

This clone was observed a handful of times. V usage is TRBV10-3 and J usage is TRBJ1-5; no definite D call. The germline V gene has CDR1 ENHRY and CDR2 SYGVKD. This CDR3 is 13 amino acids long. V was pared by 8 bases and J by 6 bases, with 14 bases between. CDR3 protein: CAIAGEEGQPQHF. For the CDR3, the DNA is TGTGCCATCGCTGGGGAGGAGGGTCAGCCCCAGCATTTT.

This chain links TRBV12-5 with TRBJ1-1; D is unresolved. The CDR3 spans 14 residues. Germline V gene lookup returns CDR1 LGHNT and CDR2 FRNRAP. With 0 bases removed from V and 1 base from J, the gap between germline ends came to 6 bases. The CDR3 loop reads CASGLVAGNTEAFF. For the CDR3, the DNA is TGTGCTAGTGGTTTGGTCGCAGGGAACACTGAAGCTTTCTTT.

As DNA, the CDR3 is TGTGCCAGTAGTATCGGCAGACGGGGTGCTAATGAAAAACTGTTTTTT. Its protein product is CASSIGRRGANEKLFF. The chain recombines TRBV19 with TRBJ1-4; D not certain. The ends were cut back, 3 bases at V and 3 bases at J, with 14 bases in the middle. CDR1 and CDR2 (germline): LNHDA, SQIVND (reference sequence). This CDR3 spans 16 amino acids. The complete variable domain, with remaining parts taken from reference TRBV19 and TRBJ1-4, reads DGGITQSPKYLFRKEGQNVTLSCEQNLNHDAMYWYRQDPGQGLRLIYYSQIVNDFQKGDIAEGYSVSREKKESFPLTVTSAQKNPTAFYLCASSIGRRGANEKLFFGSGTQLSVL.

V is TRBV7-2 and J is TRBJ2-2, with D possibly matching TRBD1 (5 bases). Germline values: CDR1 SGHTA, CDR2 FQGNSA. The V end was cut by 1 base, the J end by 6 bases, with 9 bases between. The CDR3 totals 14 residues. The CDR3 DNA reads as TGTGCCAGCAGCTTAGTCGACAGTCCCGGGGAGCTGTTTTTT. It yields the protein CASSLVDSPGELFF. The full variable domain, with the rest looked up from reference TRBV7-2 and TRBJ2-2, is GAGVSQSPSNKVTEKGKDVELRCDPISGHTALYWYRQSLGQGLEFLIYFQGNSAPDKSGLPSDRFSAERTGGSVSTLTIQRTQQEDSAVYLCASSLVDSPGELFFGEGSRLTVL.

This clone came up a few times. This chain's CDR3 is CASSSQASYEQYF. DNA for the CDR3: TGTGCCAGCAGCTCTCAAGCCTCCTACGAGCAGTACTTC. The gene calls are TRBV5-8 and TRBJ2-7; D gene unclear. Trimming pared 3 bases from V and 0 bases from J, leaving 7 bases between. Germline assignment: CDR1 SGHTS and CDR2 YDEGEE. CDR3 size: 13 residues.

The CDR3 DNA sequence: TGTGCCAGCAATCGGCAGGGAAGGGAAAAACTGTTTTTT. It codes for CASNRQGREKLFF. This chain joins TRBV2 and TRBJ1-4, with D perhaps TRBD1 (5 bases). This CDR3 is 13 amino acids long. CDR1 and CDR2 from the germline V gene are SNHLY and FYNNEI. V was shortened by 7 bases and J by 8 bases, with 14 bases between the two germline ends.

The chain has TRBV25-1 and TRBJ2-1; D possibly corresponds to TRBD2 (6 bases). V lost 5 bases, J lost 1 base, and 12 bases lay in between. Per the germline V gene, CDR1 is MGHDK and CDR2 is SYGVNS. The CDR3 spans 15 residues. The CDR3 DNA reads TGTGCCAGCAGTCGAACGGGAGCTTCCTACAATGAGCAGTTCTTC. Amino acids: CASSRTGASYNEQFF.

This clone appeared a few times. The genes are TRBV7-2 and TRBJ2-2; no reliable D call. V was cut by 3 bases and J by 6 bases, with 11 bases left in between. This CDR3 comprises 14 residues. Germline V lookup: CDR1 SGHTA, CDR2 FQGNSA. Written as DNA, the CDR3 is TGTGCCAGCAGCTTTTTGGCGGAGCCCGGGGAGCTGTTTTTT. It yields the protein CASSFLAEPGELFF.

CDR3 loop: CASSEEGNQPQHF. CDR3 in DNA: TGTGCCAGCAGTGAAGAGGGGAATCAGCCCCAGCATTTT. The chain employs TRBV6-1 and TRBJ1-5; the D gene is possibly TRBD1 (5 bases). Per germline, CDR1 MNHNS and CDR2 SASEGT. The CDR3 spans 13 residues. V lost 1 base and J 4 bases, leaving 5 bases between the germline ends.

The chain carries TRBV29-1 and TRBJ1-1; a possible D gene is TRBD1 (6 bases). V lost 7 bases and J lost 7, with 19 bases in between. The CDR3 has 13 residues. Germline CDR1 and CDR2: SQVTM and ANQGSEA. The DNA for the CDR3 is TGCAGCGCCCGACAGGTCGCGGGGGTTGAAGCTTTCTTT. Amino acids: CSARQVAGVEAFF.

The gene calls are TRBV13 and TRBJ2-1; D remains ambiguous. CDR3 length: 13 amino acids. Germline CDR1 and CDR2: PRHDT and FYEKMQ (reference sequence). Trimming pared 0 bases from V and 5 bases from J, leaving 5 bases between. The CDR3 reads CASSLGLHNEQFF. The CDR3 DNA is TGTGCCAGCAGCTTAGGACTCCACAATGAGCAGTTCTTC.

This chain joins TRBV5-1 and TRBJ1-3; the match to TRBD1 covers 8 bases. This CDR3 spans 17 amino acids. Germline V lookup: CDR1 SGHRS, CDR2 YFSETQ. Unmatched junction bases numbered 9, after V lost 3 bases and J lost 1 base. CDR3 loop: CASSSRGRDTSGNTIYF. As DNA, the CDR3 is TGCGCCAGCAGCTCCAGGGGGCGCGATACTTCTGGAAACACCATATATTTT.

This clone was detected only a few times. The chain has TRBV5-1 and TRBJ1-1, with D perhaps TRBD1 (6 bases). This CDR3 comprises 16 residues. Germline lookup yields CDR1 SGHRS and CDR2 YFSETQ. V gave up 2 bases and J gave up 1 base, with 15 bases separating them. CDR3 sequence: CASSLPRTDKNTEAFF. The CDR3 DNA reads as TGCGCCAGCAGCTTACCCAGGACAGATAAGAACACTGAAGCTTTCTTT.

The CDR3 nucleotides are TGTGCCACCTCTCTAATCCCCTACAATGAGCAGTTCTTC. It translates to CATSLIPYNEQFF. The chain combines TRBV27 with TRBJ2-1; D gene unclear. The CDR3 consists of 13 residues. The V gene lost 10 bases and the J gene lost 2 bases, with 12 bases spanning the gap. Germline lookup yields CDR1 MNHEY and CDR2 SMNVEV (reference sequence).

This clone appeared a single time. The chain combines TRBV6-1 with TRBJ1-1, with D unresolved. Trimming pared 6 bases from V and 0 bases from J, leaving 14 bases between. Per germline, CDR1 MNHNS and CDR2 SASEGT. There are 15 residues in the CDR3. The CDR3 spells CASRDPGSVNTEAFF. In DNA, the CDR3 is TGTGCCAGCAGGGACCCCGGGAGCGTGAACACTGAAGCTTTCTTT.

The chain links TRBV5-5 to TRBJ2-2; the D is unclear. The CDR3 contains 15 residues. Germline lookup yields CDR1 SGHKS and CDR2 YYEKEE (reference sequence). Trimming cost V 0 bases and J 1 base, with 7 bases left between them. The CDR3 sequence is CASSLGALNTGELFF. The CDR3 DNA follows: TGTGCCAGCAGCTTGGGGGCCCTGAACACCGGGGAGCTGTTTTTT.

This chain joins TRBV6-6 and TRBJ2-1, with D possibly being TRBD2 (7 bases). The CDR3 length is 14 residues. Trimming took off 7 bases at V and 9 bases at J, with 19 bases between the two ends. Germline V gives CDR1 MNHNY, CDR2 SVGAGI (reference sequence). CDR3 residues: CASTHPGGGGEQFF. The CDR3 DNA sequence: TGTGCCAGCACCCACCCGGGGGGCGGTGGTGAGCAGTTCTTC.

This clone was seen more than once but under ten times. The gene calls are TRBV7-6 and TRBJ1-1, with TRBD1 matching 11 bases. This CDR3 spans 15 amino acids. Germline V gives CDR1 SGHVS, CDR2 FNYEAQ. The junction had 2 bases not matched to a gene; V was cut back by 4 bases and J by 1 base. CDR3 in amino acids: CASSYGQGANTEAFF. Written as DNA, the CDR3 is TGTGCCAGCAGCTACGGACAGGGGGCGAACACTGAAGCTTTCTTT.

A single count supports this clone. The CDR3 spells CSVVRTGGNIQYF. DNA for the CDR3: TGCAGCGTTGTTAGGACAGGGGGAAACATTCAGTACTTC. This chain links TRBV29-1 with TRBJ2-4, with TRBD1 identical over 10 bases. The V and J ends lost 4 bases and 6 bases, in that order; junction bases with no gene match: 3. CDR3 length: 13 amino acids. Germline lookup yields CDR1 SQVTM and CDR2 ANQGSEA.

The chain couples TRBV18 to TRBJ2-5, with a possible D match to TRBD1 (5 bases). The CDR3 is made up of 13 amino acids. From germline, CDR1 is KGHSH and CDR2 LQKENI. V lost 3 bases, J lost 3 bases, and 8 bases lay in between. For the CDR3, the DNA is TGTGCCAGCTCACCTGGGGCAAAAGAGACCCAGTACTTC. It yields the protein CASSPGAKETQYF.

V gene TRBV2 combines with J gene TRBJ1-2; D gene uncertain. Trimming cost V 4 bases and J 3 bases, with 9 bases left between them. Germline values: CDR1 SNHLY, CDR2 FYNNEI. The CDR3 has 13 residues. In nucleotides, the CDR3 is TGTGCCAGCAGTGGAAGAACATACTATGGCTACACCTTC. Its protein is CASSGRTYYGYTF.

The rearrangement joins TRBV6-6 to TRBJ2-5; D is perhaps TRBD1 (5 bases). Trimming pared 5 bases from V and 0 bases from J, leaving 13 bases between. This CDR3 has 15 residues. Germline CDR1 reads MNHNY; CDR2 reads SVGAGI (reference sequence). CDR3 protein: CASSRQGLYQETQYF. CDR3 bases: TGTGCCAGCAGTAGGCAGGGCTTGTACCAAGAGACCCAGTACTTC.